The 14 T cell receptor beta chains below come from one sample, sequenced in a study of beta chain features in type 1 diabetes (dated by TCRdb to the late 2010s). Receptor amplification or capture employed the immunoSEQ multiplex PCR assay. The entire isolated RNA was reverse transcribed using the High Capacity cDNA Reverse Transcription Kit, and thus expressed TCRB transcripts were sequenced. TCRdb mirrors the immuneACCESS table, restricted to in-frame sequences. Some clones are absent from its copies; in checked studies, under half trace to an unresolved V gene, and the reason for the others is unknown. The sample table shows almost 350,000 clones, and 6.5% to 10% are seen once. The ten biggest clones cover less than 0.45% of the sample. Sequencing input: central memory CD4+ T cells from blood. Every receptor here comes from a woman aged 18-29 years in good health.

This clone was seen a handful of times. The gene calls are TRBV5-6 and TRBJ1-2; TRBD1 aligns across 8 bases. Trimming removed 4 bases from V and 5 bases from J; junction bases left unmatched: 7. Germline V lookup: CDR1 SGHDT, CDR2 YYEEEE. The CDR3 extends over 14 amino acids. CDR3 sequence: CASSKGTGLYGYTF. CDR3 in DNA: TGTGCCAGCAGCAAAGGGACAGGACTGTATGGCTACACCTTC. The whole variable domain, remainder taken from reference TRBV5-6 and TRBJ1-2, is DAGVTQSPTHLIKTRGQQVTLRCSPKSGHDTVSWYQQALGQGPQFIFQYYEEEERQRGNFPDRFSGHQFPNYSSELNVNALLLGDSALYLCASSKGTGLYGYTFGSGTRLTVV.

This clone came up many times. The J gene is TRBJ2-5, the V gene TRBV30; D is undetermined. Germline loops: CDR1 GTSNPN, CDR2 SVGIG (reference sequence). With 3 bases removed from V and 2 bases from J, the gap between germline ends came to 22 bases. The CDR3 loop spans 17 amino acids. The CDR3 sequence: CAWRAPPAQQPQETQYF. As DNA, the CDR3 is TGTGCCTGGAGGGCCCCCCCTGCGCAGCAACCTCAAGAGACCCAGTACTTC.

The table lists this clone with a few counts. This chain joins TRBV23-1 and TRBJ1-2; D not certain. TRBV23-1 is marked as an open reading frame, function uncertain. V was pared by 4 bases and J by 4 bases, with 13 bases between. This CDR3 has 14 amino acids. The DNA for the CDR3 is TGCGCCAGCAGTCCGCCGGTAGATTTCTATGGCTACACCTTC. Protein sequence: CASSPPVDFYGYTF.

This clone was observed many times. The rearrangement uses TRBV5-1 and TRBJ2-1; a possible D gene is TRBD1 (6 bases). The V and J ends lost 1 base and 3 bases respectively, with 11 bases between them. The CDR3 is 15 amino acids. The germline V gene encodes CDR1 SGHRS and CDR2 YFSETQ. For the CDR3, the DNA is TGCGCCAGCAGCTTGTCAGGGGATCACTACAATGAGCAGTTCTTC. It is translated as CASSLSGDHYNEQFF. The variable domain in full, completed from reference TRBV5-1 and TRBJ2-1, reads KAGVTQTPRYLIKTRGQQVTLSCSPISGHRSVSWYQQTPGQGLQFLFEYFSETQRNKGNFPGRFSGRQFSNSRSEMNVSTLELGDSALYLCASSLSGDHYNEQFFGPGTRLTVL.

This chain links TRBV27 with TRBJ2-1, with 11 bases matching TRBD2. J gave up 6 bases and V 6 bases, and 10 bases lay outside the gene matches. The V gene's germline CDR1 is MNHEY and CDR2 SMNVEV (reference sequence). The CDR3 is 16 residues long. The CDR3 DNA is TGTGCCAGCAGACGGAATAGCGGGAGGGCCCCCAATGAGCAGTTCTTC. Protein product: CASRRNSGRAPNEQFF.

This clone was observed a handful of times. J is TRBJ2-6 and V is TRBV4-1; 9 nucleotides agree with TRBD2. The J segment lost 3 bases and the V segment lost 0 bases, leaving 9 bases of the junction unmatched. This CDR3 has 19 residues. Germline V CDR1 and CDR2: MGHRA, YSYEKL. The CDR3 region is CASSQDEVAGVGGANVLTF. The CDR3 DNA sequence: TGCGCCAGCAGCCAAGATGAAGTAGCGGGAGTGGGTGGGGCCAACGTCCTGACTTTC.

In its sample, this clone was seen many times. This sequence joins TRBV5-1 and TRBJ1-3; D is uncertain. CDR3 length: 16 amino acids. Trimming shortened V by 1 base and J by 0 bases, and 11 bases separated the two germline ends. Germline V lookup: CDR1 SGHRS, CDR2 YFSETQ. DNA for the CDR3: TGCGCCAGCAGCTTGTCACAATCGACCTCTGGAAACACCATATATTTT. Encoded protein: CASSLSQSTSGNTIYF. Full variable domain (missing parts from reference TRBV5-1 and TRBJ1-3): KAGVTQTPRYLIKTRGQQVTLSCSPISGHRSVSWYQQTPGQGLQFLFEYFSETQRNKGNFPGRFSGRQFSNSRSEMNVSTLELGDSALYLCASSLSQSTSGNTIYFGEGSWLTVV.

This clone was counted at least ten times. The J gene is TRBJ1-5, the V gene TRBV7-9; D call uncertain. Germline CDR1 SEHNR, CDR2 FQNEAQ (reference sequence). This CDR3 spans 14 amino acids. Trimming left V 6 bases short and J 0 bases short, with 9 bases between. The CDR3 loop is CASSGVNSNQPQHF. As DNA, the CDR3 is TGTGCCAGCAGTGGTGTAAATAGCAATCAGCCCCAGCATTTT.

V usage is TRBV4-1 and J usage is TRBJ2-6; the D gene is possibly TRBD2 (5 bases). Germline-derived CDR1 and CDR2 are MGHRA and YSYEKL. Trimming pared 1 base from V and 2 bases from J, leaving 9 bases between. The length of the CDR3 is 16 residues. CDR3 sequence (DNA): TGCGCCAGCAGCCAAGTATCCGGGACTGGGGCCAACGTCCTGACTTTC. Translation gives CASSQVSGTGANVLTF.

This clone was counted many times. DNA for the CDR3: TGCGCCAGCAGCGAAGGACAGGGATTAGATACGCAGTATTTT. The encoded protein is CASSEGQGLDTQYF. The chain carries TRBV5-1 and TRBJ2-3; TRBD1 matches 8 bases. The germline CDR1 and CDR2 sequences are SGHRS and YFSETQ. The CDR3 spans 14 residues. V lost 4 bases and J lost 5; bases outside the gene matches: 6.

This clone was recorded a few times. V and J are TRBV6-5 and TRBJ2-5; 11 bases match TRBD2. J gave up 4 bases and V 4 bases, and 5 bases lay outside the gene matches. The CDR3 contains 15 residues. Looked up from germline, CDR1 is MNHEY and CDR2 is SVGAGI. As DNA, the CDR3 is TGTGCCAGCAGTTTTATGCTAGCGGGAGGAGAGACCCAGTACTTC. Translation gives CASSFMLAGGETQYF.

The chain couples TRBV7-3 to TRBJ2-5, with D perhaps matching TRBD2 (7 bases). This CDR3 region has 13 residues. Germline CDR1 is SGHTA and CDR2 is FQGTGA. Trimming took off 4 bases at V and 4 bases at J, with 10 bases between the two ends. The CDR3 loop is CASSYREGETQYF. CDR3 DNA sequence: TGTGCCAGCAGCTACAGGGAGGGAGAGACCCAGTACTTC.

In this sample, this clone turned up a few times. The rearrangement joins TRBV7-2 to TRBJ2-6, with 7 bases that match TRBD1. In germline, CDR1 is SGHTA, CDR2 FQGNSA. V shed 5 bases, J shed 4 bases, and the junction held 11 bases outside the gene matches. The CDR3 runs 17 residues. Here the CDR3 reads CASSRQPTGTGANVLTF. CDR3 in DNA: TGTGCCAGCAGCCGCCAACCGACAGGGACGGGGGCCAACGTCCTGACTTTC. The whole variable domain, remainder taken from reference TRBV7-2 and TRBJ2-6, is GAGVSQSPSNKVTEKGKDVELRCDPISGHTALYWYRQSLGQGLEFLIYFQGNSAPDKSGLPSDRFSAERTGGSVSTLTIQRTQQEDSAVYLCASSRQPTGTGANVLTFGAGSRLTVL.

This chain links TRBV7-8 with TRBJ1-5; TRBD1 matches at 7 bases. Germline loops: CDR1 SGHVS, CDR2 FQNEAQ. CDR3 length: 15 amino acids. The ends lost 4 bases at V and 1 base at J; junction bases unmatched: 4. This CDR3 reads CASSSQQGSNQPQHF. Written as DNA, the CDR3 is TGTGCCAGCAGCTCCCAACAGGGGAGCAATCAGCCCCAGCATTTT.